This T cell receptor (beta chain) was identified in a study of blood T cell repertoires in COVID-19. Study-wide context: Both acute and convalescent COVID-19 samples were obtained from the United States, Italy and Spain.

The germline V gene encodes CDR1 MNHEY and CDR2 SVGEGT. Trimming removed 3 bases from V and 9 bases from J; junction bases left unmatched: 11. This CDR3 has 15 residues. Original analysis: It was from reference gene primer amplification that nucleated cell counts were estimated. Clones were read by immunoSEQ multiplex PCR, and TCRdb kept only the in-frame ones, dropping some. The DNA was the basis for D and trimming; V, J and clone size are from that table. The sample holds about 180,000 clones, approximately 85% seen once. The TCR sequence derives from a woman of 80 years or more with acute or convalescent COVID-19. The V gene is TRBV6-2 or TRBV6-3, the J gene TRBJ2-1; 7 nucleotides agree with TRBD2. Sequenced sample: peripheral blood. The CDR3 coding sequence is TGTGCCAGCAGTTATTCGGGGAGGGAAACTAGTGAGCAGTTCTTC. It specifies CASSYSGRETSEQFF.